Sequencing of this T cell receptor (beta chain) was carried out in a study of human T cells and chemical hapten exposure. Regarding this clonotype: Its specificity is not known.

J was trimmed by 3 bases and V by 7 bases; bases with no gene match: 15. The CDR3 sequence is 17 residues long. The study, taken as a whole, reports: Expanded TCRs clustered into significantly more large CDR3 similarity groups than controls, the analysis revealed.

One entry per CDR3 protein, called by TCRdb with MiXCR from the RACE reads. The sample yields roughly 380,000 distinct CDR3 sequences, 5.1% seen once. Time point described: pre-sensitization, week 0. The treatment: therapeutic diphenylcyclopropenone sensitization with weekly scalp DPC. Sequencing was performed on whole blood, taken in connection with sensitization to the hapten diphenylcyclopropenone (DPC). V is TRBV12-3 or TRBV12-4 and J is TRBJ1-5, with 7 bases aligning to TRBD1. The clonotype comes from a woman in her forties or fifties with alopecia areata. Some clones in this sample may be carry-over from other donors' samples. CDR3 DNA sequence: TGTGCCAGCACCCTACAGCTACAGGGGCGGGACAATCAGCCCCAGCATTTT. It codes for CASTLQLQGRDNQPQHF.